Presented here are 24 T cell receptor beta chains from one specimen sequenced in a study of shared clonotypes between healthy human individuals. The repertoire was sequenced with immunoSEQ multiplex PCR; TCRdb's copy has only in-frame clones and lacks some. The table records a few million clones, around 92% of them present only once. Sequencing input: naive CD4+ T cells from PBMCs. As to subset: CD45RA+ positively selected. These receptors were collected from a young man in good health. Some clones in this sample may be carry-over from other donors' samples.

Here the CDR3 DNA reads TGTGCCTGGATCCGGGACAGGGGCCACGAGCAGTACTTC. This sequence encodes CAWIRDRGHEQYF. This chain connects TRBV30 to TRBJ2-7; 10 bases agree with TRBD1. The CDR3 has 13 amino acids. Germline values: CDR1 GTSNPN, CDR2 SVGIG (reference sequence). Trimming took 4 bases from V and 5 from J; bases not matched to a gene: 5.

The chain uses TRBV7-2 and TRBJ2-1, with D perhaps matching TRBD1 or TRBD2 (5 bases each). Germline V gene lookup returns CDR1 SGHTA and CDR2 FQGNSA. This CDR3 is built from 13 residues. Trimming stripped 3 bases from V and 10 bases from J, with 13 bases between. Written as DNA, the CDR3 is TGTGCCAGCAGCTTGGATCCGGGGACCGAGCAGTTCTTC. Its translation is CASSLDPGTEQFF.

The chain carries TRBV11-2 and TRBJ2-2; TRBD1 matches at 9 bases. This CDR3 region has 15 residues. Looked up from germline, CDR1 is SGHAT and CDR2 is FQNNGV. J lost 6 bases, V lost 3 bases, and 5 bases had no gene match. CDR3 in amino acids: CASSFGRQGAGELFF. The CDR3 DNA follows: TGTGCCAGCAGCTTCGGGCGACAGGGGGCCGGGGAGCTGTTTTTT.

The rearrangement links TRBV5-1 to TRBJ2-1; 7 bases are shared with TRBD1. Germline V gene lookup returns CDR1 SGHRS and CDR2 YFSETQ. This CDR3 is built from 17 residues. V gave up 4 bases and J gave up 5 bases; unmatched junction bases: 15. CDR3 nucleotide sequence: TGCGCCAGCAGCCCCAGACCGGGACAGCGATTGGACAATGAGCAGTTCTTC. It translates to CASSPRPGQRLDNEQFF.

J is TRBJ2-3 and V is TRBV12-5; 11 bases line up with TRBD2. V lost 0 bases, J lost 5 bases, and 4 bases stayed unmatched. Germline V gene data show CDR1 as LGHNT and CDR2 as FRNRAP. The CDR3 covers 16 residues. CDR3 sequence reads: CASGLVLAGVVDTQYF. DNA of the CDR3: TGTGCTAGTGGTTTGGTACTAGCGGGAGTTGTAGATACGCAGTATTTT.

CDR3: CAWSPWPMDRTTNYGYTF. The DNA for the CDR3 is TGTGCCTGGAGTCCTTGGCCCATGGACAGGACTACGAACTATGGCTACACCTTC. The rearrangement links TRBV30 to TRBJ1-2, with 7 bases lining up with TRBD1. V lost 2 bases, J lost 2 bases, and 17 bases stayed unmatched. Germline-derived CDR1 and CDR2 are GTSNPN and SVGIG (reference sequence). The CDR3 spans 18 residues. The full variable domain, its missing parts supplied by reference TRBV30 and TRBJ1-2, is SQTIHQWPATLVQPVGSPLSLECTVEGTSNPNLYWYRQAAGRGLQLLFYSVGIGQISSEVPQNLSASRPQDRQFILSSKKLLLSDSGFYLCAWSPWPMDRTTNYGYTFGSGTRLTVV.

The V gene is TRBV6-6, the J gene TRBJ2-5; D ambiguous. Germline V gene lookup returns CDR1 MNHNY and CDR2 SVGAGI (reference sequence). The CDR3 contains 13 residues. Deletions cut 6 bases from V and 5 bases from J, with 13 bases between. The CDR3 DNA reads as TGTGCCAGCAGCCCAGGCACCCCGGAGACCCAGTACTTC. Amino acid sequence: CASSPGTPETQYF.

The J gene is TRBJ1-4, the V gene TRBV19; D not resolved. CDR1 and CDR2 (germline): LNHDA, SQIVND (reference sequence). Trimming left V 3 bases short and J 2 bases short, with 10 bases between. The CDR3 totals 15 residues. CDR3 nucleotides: TGTGCCAGTAGTATGTCTAGTGATACTAATGAAAAACTGTTTTTT. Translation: CASSMSSDTNEKLFF.

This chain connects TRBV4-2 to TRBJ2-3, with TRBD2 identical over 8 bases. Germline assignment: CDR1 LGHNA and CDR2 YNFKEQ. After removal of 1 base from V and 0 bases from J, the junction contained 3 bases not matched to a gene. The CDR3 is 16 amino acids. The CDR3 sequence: CASSQAGGVSTDTQYF. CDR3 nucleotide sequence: TGTGCCAGCAGCCAAGCGGGAGGGGTAAGCACAGATACGCAGTATTTT.

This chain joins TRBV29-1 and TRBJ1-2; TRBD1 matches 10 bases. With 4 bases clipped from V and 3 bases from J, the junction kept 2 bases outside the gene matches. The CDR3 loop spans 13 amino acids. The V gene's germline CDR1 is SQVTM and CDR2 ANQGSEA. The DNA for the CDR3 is TGCAGCGTTGGACAGGGGGCTGACTATGGCTACACCTTC. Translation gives CSVGQGADYGYTF. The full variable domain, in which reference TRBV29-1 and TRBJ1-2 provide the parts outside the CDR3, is SAVISQKPSRDICQRGTSLTIQCQVDSQVTMMFWYRQQPGQSLTLIATANQGSEATYESGFVIDKFPISRPNLTFSTLTVSNMSPEDSSIYLCSVGQGADYGYTFGSGTRLTVV.

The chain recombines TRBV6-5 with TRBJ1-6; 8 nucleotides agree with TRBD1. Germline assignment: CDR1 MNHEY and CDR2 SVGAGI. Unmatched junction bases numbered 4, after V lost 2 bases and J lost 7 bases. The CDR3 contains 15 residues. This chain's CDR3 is CASSYQGAKNSPLHF. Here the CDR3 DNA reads TGTGCCAGCAGTTACCAGGGGGCGAAAAATTCACCCCTCCACTTT.

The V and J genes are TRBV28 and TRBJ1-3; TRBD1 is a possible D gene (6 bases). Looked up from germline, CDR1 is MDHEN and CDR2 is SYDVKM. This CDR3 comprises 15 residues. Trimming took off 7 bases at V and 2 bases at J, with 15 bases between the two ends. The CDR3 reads CASTRQAAPGNTIYF. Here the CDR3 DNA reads TGTGCCAGCACCAGACAGGCAGCCCCTGGAAACACCATATATTTT. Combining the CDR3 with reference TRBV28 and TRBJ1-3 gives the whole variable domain DVKVTQSSRYLVKRTGEKVFLECVQDMDHENMFWYRQDPGLGLRLIYFSYDVKMKEKGDIPEGYSVSREKKERFSLILESASTNQTSMYLCASTRQAAPGNTIYFGEGSWLTVV.

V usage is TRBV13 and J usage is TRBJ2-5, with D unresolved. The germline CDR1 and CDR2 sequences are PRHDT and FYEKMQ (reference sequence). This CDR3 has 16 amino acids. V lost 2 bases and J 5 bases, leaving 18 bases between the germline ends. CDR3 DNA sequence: TGTGCCAGCAGCTTAAATCGGAATTCACCCCGCGAGACCCAGTACTTC. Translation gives CASSLNRNSPRETQYF.

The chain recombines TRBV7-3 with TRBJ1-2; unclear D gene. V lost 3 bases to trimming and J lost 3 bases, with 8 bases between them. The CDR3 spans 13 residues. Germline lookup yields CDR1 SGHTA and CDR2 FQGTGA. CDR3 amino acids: CASSLRYDYGYTF. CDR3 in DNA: TGTGCCAGCAGCTTGCGGTACGACTATGGCTACACCTTC. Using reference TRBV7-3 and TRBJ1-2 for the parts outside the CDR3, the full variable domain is GAGVSQTPSNKVTEKGKYVELRCDPISGHTALYWYRQSLGQGPEFLIYFQGTGAADDSGLPNDRFFAVRPEGSVSTLKIQRTERGDSAVYLCASSLRYDYGYTFGSGTRLTVV.

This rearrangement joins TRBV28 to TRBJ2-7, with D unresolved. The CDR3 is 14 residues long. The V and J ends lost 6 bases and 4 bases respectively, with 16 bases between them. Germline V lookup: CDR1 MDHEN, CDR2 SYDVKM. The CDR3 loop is CASSLRPRLYEQYF. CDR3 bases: TGTGCCAGCAGCCTCAGGCCCCGATTATACGAGCAGTACTTC.

The CDR3 sequence is CASSFQRTNTEAFF. DNA of the CDR3: TGTGCCAGCAGTTTCCAGCGAACAAACACTGAAGCTTTCTTT. This chain connects TRBV28 to TRBJ1-1; D is unclear. The ends were cut back, 3 bases at V and 2 bases at J, with 10 bases in the middle. Looked up from germline, CDR1 is MDHEN and CDR2 is SYDVKM. This CDR3 is built from 14 residues. Variable domain in full (rest from reference TRBV28 and TRBJ1-1): DVKVTQSSRYLVKRTGEKVFLECVQDMDHENMFWYRQDPGLGLRLIYFSYDVKMKEKGDIPEGYSVSREKKERFSLILESASTNQTSMYLCASSFQRTNTEAFFGQGTRLTVV.

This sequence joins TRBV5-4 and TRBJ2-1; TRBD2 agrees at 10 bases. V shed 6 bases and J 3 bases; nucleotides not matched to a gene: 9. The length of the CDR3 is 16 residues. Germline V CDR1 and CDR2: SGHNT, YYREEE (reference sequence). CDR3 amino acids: CASNHGGTSVYNEQFF. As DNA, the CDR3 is TGTGCCAGCAACCATGGAGGGACTAGCGTCTACAATGAGCAGTTCTTC.

This CDR3 is CASSFSRQSIDNEQFF. CDR3 nucleotide sequence: TGTGCCAGCAGTTTTAGTAGGCAGTCGATTGACAATGAGCAGTTCTTC. The chain is built from TRBV28 and TRBJ2-1, with unresolved D. The V end lost 3 bases, the J end lost 5 bases, and 17 bases lay between the germline ends. The CDR3 is 16 amino acids. CDR1 is MDHEN, CDR2 SYDVKM, per germline.

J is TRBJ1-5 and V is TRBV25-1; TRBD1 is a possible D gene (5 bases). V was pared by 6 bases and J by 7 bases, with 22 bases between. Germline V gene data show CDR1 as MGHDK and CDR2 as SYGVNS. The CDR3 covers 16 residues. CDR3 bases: TGTGCCAGCAGGCCGGCCCGGGGGGTGCCGGAACAGCCCCAGCATTTT. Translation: CASRPARGVPEQPQHF.

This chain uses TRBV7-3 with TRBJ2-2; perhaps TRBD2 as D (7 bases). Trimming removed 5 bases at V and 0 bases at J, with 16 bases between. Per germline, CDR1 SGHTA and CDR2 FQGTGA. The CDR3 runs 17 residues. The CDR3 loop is CASSRRGSGTNTGELFF. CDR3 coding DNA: TGTGCCAGCAGCCGAAGGGGGAGCGGGACGAACACCGGGGAGCTGTTTTTT.

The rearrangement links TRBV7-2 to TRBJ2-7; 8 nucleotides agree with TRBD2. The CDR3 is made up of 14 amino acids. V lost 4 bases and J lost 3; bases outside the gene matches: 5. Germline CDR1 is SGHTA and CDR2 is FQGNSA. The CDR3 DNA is TGTGCCAGCAGCTCCGTAGCGGGAAACTACGAGCAGTACTTC. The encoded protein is CASSSVAGNYEQYF. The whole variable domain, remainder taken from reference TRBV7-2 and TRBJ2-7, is GAGVSQSPSNKVTEKGKDVELRCDPISGHTALYWYRQSLGQGLEFLIYFQGNSAPDKSGLPSDRFSAERTGGSVSTLTIQRTQQEDSAVYLCASSSVAGNYEQYFGPGTRLTVT.

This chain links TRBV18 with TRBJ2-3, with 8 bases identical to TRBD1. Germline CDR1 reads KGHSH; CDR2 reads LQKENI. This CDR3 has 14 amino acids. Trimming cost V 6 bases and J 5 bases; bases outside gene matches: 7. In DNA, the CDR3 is TGTGCCAGCTCTCCGGACAGGGTAATAGATACGCAGTATTTT. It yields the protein CASSPDRVIDTQYF.

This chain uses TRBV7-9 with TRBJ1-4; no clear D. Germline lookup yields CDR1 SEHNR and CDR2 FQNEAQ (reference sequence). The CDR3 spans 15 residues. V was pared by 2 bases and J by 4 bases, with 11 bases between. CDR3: CASSLSGSLNEKLFF. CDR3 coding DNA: TGTGCCAGCAGCTTATCCGGCAGCCTTAATGAAAAACTGTTTTTT.

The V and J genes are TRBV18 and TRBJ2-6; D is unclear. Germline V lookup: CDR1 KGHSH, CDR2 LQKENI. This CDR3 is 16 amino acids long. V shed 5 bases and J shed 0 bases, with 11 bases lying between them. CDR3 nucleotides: TGTGCCAGCTCATCTTTAGGGTCCTCTGGGGCCAACGTCCTGACTTTC. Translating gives CASSSLGSSGANVLTF.